This T cell receptor beta chain was identified in a study of neurological immune-mediated disorders. Overall study findings and caveats: None of the CDR3 amino acid sequences of expanded clones recurred across subjects, suggesting private repertoires in all groups. Phylogenetically, 18 of 34 multiple sclerosis patients' repertoires fell into one related-CDR3 cluster, a possible signature.

This clonotype was observed many times. Its antigen is still unknown. This CDR3 comprises 16 residues. The J segment lost 5 bases and the V segment lost 5 bases, leaving 13 bases of the junction unmatched. CDR1 and CDR2 (germline): SGHVS, FQNEAQ. TCRdb itself ran the 5' RACE reads through MiXCR, one entry per CDR3 protein. The sample carries 54,000 or so distinct CDR3 sequences, less than 4% recorded once. The receptor comes from a man aged 55 to 70 with multiple sclerosis. Sequencing was carried out using PBMCs. The chain combines TRBV7-8 with TRBJ2-7; TRBD2 aligns across 9 bases. CDR3 sequence: CASSAGTGLAIDEQYF. CDR3 coding DNA: TGTGCCAGCAGCGCGGGAACGGGACTAGCCATCGACGAGCAGTACTTC.